The clone carrying this T cell receptor beta chain has just a few counts. Its matching antigen is unknown. Other DNA sequences in the sample encode the same CDR3. The data stem from a study of lymphopenia after photon versus proton radiotherapy. Study-wide findings and caveats: Post-nadir diversity loss with photons came from oligoclonal expansion, particularly CD8+ Temra cells. Larger post-nadir TCR diversity loss correlated inversely with survival in deceased patients.

The germline V gene encodes CDR1 SGHAT and CDR2 FQNNGV. V lost 5 bases to trimming and J lost 2 bases, with 13 bases between them. CDR3 length: 14 residues. Generated by immunoSEQ multiplex PCR, the TCRdb table keeps only in-frame clones and is missing some. The sample shows about 65,000 clones, over 80% of them seen only once. Source: peripheral blood, taken from a patient treated with proton-based radiotherapy. This receptor was obtained from a man older than 75 with esophageal cancer. The chain combines TRBV11-2 with TRBJ2-7; D is possibly TRBD1 (6 bases). The CDR3 sequence: CASSAAGAAYEQYF. The CDR3 DNA reads TGTGCCAGCAGCGCCGCAGGGGCGGCCTACGAGCAGTACTTC. The full variable domain, completed using reference TRBV11-2 and TRBJ2-7, is EAGVAQSPRYKIIEKRQSVAFWCNPISGHATLYWYQQILGQGPKLLIQFQNNGVVDDSQLPKDRFSAERLKGVDSTLKIQPAKLEDSAVYLCASSAAGAAYEQYFGPGTRLTVT.